Listed below are T cell receptor beta chains from one sample, sequenced in a study of T cells in localized non-small cell lung cancer. TCRdb's copy holds only in-frame clones and misses some; the assay was immunoSEQ multiplex PCR. The sample lists around 15,000 clones, about nine tenths occurring once. Specimen: peripheral blood mononuclear cells, collected before any cancer treatment. The receptors were gathered from a man aged 35-75 years with stage III lung adenocarcinoma. Each CDR3 is given without its conserved first and last residue. A D gene is named only where the DNA matches it firmly.

- | TRBJ2-1 | TRBV2 | ASVGWGNEQF
- | TRBJ1-3 | TRBV13 | ASSAYVDSGNTIY
- | TRBJ2-7 | TRBV7-9 | ASSLSGNEQY
TRBD2 | TRBJ2-2 | TRBV19 | ASSTGLAGELF
TRBD1 | TRBJ2-7 | TRBV10-3 | ATCPGTGADEQY
TRBD1 | TRBJ2-1 | TRBV7-2 | ASSLGQFNEQF
- | TRBJ2-7 | TRBV6-1 | ASSALVGQGPYEQY
- | TRBJ2-1 | TRBV29-1 | SVWAKKTFEQF
TRBD1 | TRBJ2-7 | TRBV6-9 | ASRVGQGNHYEQY
- | TRBJ2-7 | TRBV18 | ASSPREGRSYEQY
- | TRBJ2-1 | TRBV28 | ASFGVLDNEQF
- | TRBJ2-2 | TRBV5-1 | ASSPGQNTGELF
TRBD2 | TRBJ2-3 | TRBV28 | ASSPLAGGTTDTQY
TRBD1 | TRBJ1-1 | TRBV27 | ASSHDRGQDTEAF
TRBD2 | TRBJ2-1 | TRBV6-5 | ASSLLAGGRDNEQF
- | TRBJ1-3 | TRBV7-6 | ASSLAGYTIY
- | TRBJ2-1 | TRBV5-4 | ASNLQGGSYNEQF
- | TRBJ2-7 | TRBV7-2 | ATKGGENYEQY
- | TRBJ2-7 | TRBV11-2 | ASSPAPTREQY
- | TRBJ2-7 | TRBV7-8 | ASSLGGGTEQY
- | TRBJ2-3 | TRBV9 | ASSVGGDHTDTQY